The 23 T cell receptor beta chains listed next were all sequenced from one sample in a study of CD8 T cells in ankylosing spondylitis. TCRdb re-called the 5' RACE reads through MiXCR, storing one row per CDR3 protein. The table records roughly 130,000 distinct CDR3 sequences, approximately 6.8% of them present only once. Source material: blood, either unsorted or a sorted T cell fraction (not recorded which). These receptors were collected from a male donor with ankylosing spondylitis or in good health (not recorded which).

In this sample, this clonotype turned up many times. The chain uses TRBV28 and TRBJ2-3; 9 positions agree with TRBD1. Germline V gene lookup returns CDR1 MDHEN and CDR2 SYDVKM. This CDR3 comprises 14 residues. V shed 8 bases and J 6 bases; nucleotides not matched to a gene: 9. Here the CDR3 DNA reads TGTGCCAGCTATACGGGACAGGGATACGATACGCAGTATTTT. Amino acid sequence: CASYTGQGYDTQYF.

This clonotype was seen many times. This rearrangement joins TRBV4-1 to TRBJ2-3; tentative D call: TRBD2 (5 bases). V shed 4 bases and J shed 8 bases, with 10 bases lying between them. This CDR3 has 12 amino acids. Germline V gene lookup returns CDR1 MGHRA and CDR2 YSYEKL. CDR3: CASSPPAGTQYF. The CDR3 region has the DNA TGCGCCAGCAGCCCCCCTGCGGGTACGCAGTATTTT.

This clonotype has a count of ten or more. The chain joins TRBV5-4 to TRBJ2-1; unclear D gene. The CDR3 runs 12 residues. Germline V CDR1 and CDR2: SGHNT, YYREEE (reference sequence). Trimming shortened V by 7 bases and J by 0 bases, and 5 bases separated the two germline ends. CDR3 sequence reads: CASSRSYNEQFF. The CDR3 DNA reads as TGTGCCAGCTCCCGCTCCTACAATGAGCAGTTCTTC.

This clonotype has a count of ten or more. The genes are TRBV7-9 and TRBJ2-3; perhaps TRBD2 as D (7 bases). This CDR3 is 17 amino acids long. V shed 5 bases and J shed 0 bases, with 18 bases lying between them. CDR1 and CDR2 from the germline V gene are SEHNR and FQNEAQ (reference sequence). CDR3 residues: CASSEVRGARSTDTQYF. CDR3 DNA: TGTGCCAGCAGCGAGGTACGGGGGGCGCGCAGCACAGATACGCAGTATTTT.

Ten or more counts support this clonotype. V usage is TRBV7-6 and J usage is TRBJ2-3; tentative D call: TRBD1 (6 bases). The V gene lost 6 bases and the J gene lost 2 bases, with 15 bases spanning the gap. The CDR3 contains 15 residues. CDR1 SGHVS and CDR2 FNYEAQ come from the germline V gene. CDR3 sequence: CASSFGQLLTDTQYF. The CDR3 DNA reads as TGTGCCAGCAGTTTTGGACAGCTTCTCACAGATACGCAGTATTTT.

This clonotype was seen ten or more times. The chain recombines TRBV5-6 with TRBJ1-1; D is unresolved. Deletions cut 0 bases from V and 7 bases from J, with 7 bases between. Germline V gene data show CDR1 as SGHDT and CDR2 as YYEEEE. This CDR3 has 12 amino acids. The CDR3 loop reads CASSLDVSEAFF. The CDR3, as DNA: TGTGCCAGCAGCTTGGACGTTAGTGAAGCTTTCTTT.

The table lists this clonotype with many counts. The rearrangement links TRBV28 to TRBJ2-3, with 15 nucleotides matching TRBD2. J gave up 0 bases and V 3 bases, and 4 bases lay outside the gene matches. CDR3 length: 18 amino acids. The germline V gene has CDR1 MDHEN and CDR2 SYDVKM. The CDR3 protein is CASSFGLAGGSSTDTQYF. CDR3 sequence (DNA): TGTGCCAGCAGTTTTGGACTAGCGGGGGGGTCTAGCACAGATACGCAGTATTTT.

V is TRBV15 and J is TRBJ2-7; D may be TRBD2 (5 bases). Germline V CDR1 and CDR2: LNHNV, YYDKDF (reference sequence). Trimming shortened V by 4 bases and J by 3 bases, and 13 bases separated the two germline ends. The CDR3 has 14 amino acids. The CDR3 here is CATSTPGRFYEQYF. The CDR3 DNA is TGTGCCACCAGCACCCCGGGGAGATTCTACGAGCAGTACTTC.

This clonotype came up many times. This sequence joins TRBV9 and TRBJ1-6, with TRBD1 matching 7 bases. Trimming took 0 bases from V and 10 from J; bases not matched to a gene: 4. Germline-derived CDR1 and CDR2 are SGDLS and YYNGEE. The CDR3 consists of 14 residues. This CDR3 is CASSVDDRASPLHF. In DNA form, the CDR3 reads TGTGCCAGCAGCGTAGATGACAGGGCCTCACCCCTCCACTTT. The variable domain in full, with the rest retrieved from reference TRBV9 and TRBJ1-6, is DSGVTQTPKHLITATGQRVTLRCSPRSGDLSVYWYQQSLDQGLQFLIQYYNGEERAKGNILERFSAQQFPDLHSELNLSSLELGDSALYFCASSVDDRASPLHFGNGTRLTVT.

This clonotype has at least ten counts. The chain couples TRBV25-1 to TRBJ2-7; D is possibly TRBD1 or TRBD2 (6 bases each). Trimming took off 6 bases at V and 5 bases at J, with 17 bases between the two ends. CDR1 is MGHDK, CDR2 SYGVNS, per germline. CDR3 length: 14 residues. The CDR3 coding sequence is TGTGCCAGCAGCGACCGGGGGCCGGTGAACGAGCAGTACTTC. Translation gives CASSDRGPVNEQYF.

This clonotype was seen many times. J is TRBJ2-6 and V is TRBV18; TRBD1 aligns across 8 bases. The germline gives CDR1 KGHSH, CDR2 LQKENI. With V trimmed by 1 base and J by 1 base, 9 bases remained unmatched. The CDR3 extends over 19 amino acids. CDR3 loop: CASSPRTGQGSSGANVLTF. In nucleotides, the CDR3 is TGTGCCAGCTCACCACGGACCGGACAGGGTTCTTCTGGGGCCAACGTCCTGACTTTC.

The V call is TRBV20-1, the J call TRBJ2-1; TRBD2 matches 15 bases. This CDR3 spans 14 amino acids. J gave up 15 bases and V 2 bases, and 8 bases lay outside the gene matches. Germline lookup yields CDR1 DFQATT and CDR2 SNEGSKA (reference sequence). Written as DNA, the CDR3 is TGCAGTGCTAGAACGGGACTAGCGGGGGGCCGTGGGTTCTTC. Translated, it gives CSARTGLAGGRGFF.

This clonotype has ten or more counts. V usage is TRBV10-3 and J usage is TRBJ2-1; possible D gene TRBD2, 5 bases. Trimming pared 0 bases from V and 0 bases from J, leaving 15 bases between. Germline lookup yields CDR1 ENHRY and CDR2 SYGVKD. The length of the CDR3 is 18 residues. Written as DNA, the CDR3 is TGTGCCATCAGTGAGTCGCTTGGAGCTGGGAGCTCCTACAATGAGCAGTTCTTC. Translated: CAISESLGAGSSYNEQFF.

This clonotype has a count of ten or more. The chain links TRBV10-3 to TRBJ1-1; TRBD1 matches 8 bases. This CDR3 contains 14 residues. Per germline, CDR1 ENHRY and CDR2 SYGVKD. The J segment lost 3 bases and the V segment lost 6 bases, leaving 6 bases of the junction unmatched. CDR3 protein: CAISATGADTEAFF. Written as DNA, the CDR3 is TGTGCCATCAGCGCGACAGGGGCGGACACTGAAGCTTTCTTT.

In this sample, this clonotype turned up many times. The V gene is TRBV2, the J gene TRBJ2-1, with a tentative D call TRBD2 (5 bases). CDR1 is SNHLY, CDR2 FYNNEI, per germline. V lost 6 bases and J lost 10, with 13 bases in between. The CDR3 covers 12 residues. Here the CDR3 DNA reads TGTGCCAGCAGCCGCGCTAGCTGGGAGCAGTTCTTC. It translates to CASSRASWEQFF.

This clonotype was seen at least ten times. The rearrangement joins TRBV20-1 to TRBJ2-3; 11 nucleotides agree with TRBD2. There are 14 residues in the CDR3. The V and J ends lost 2 bases and 7 bases, in that order; junction bases with no gene match: 5. Looked up from germline, CDR1 is DFQATT and CDR2 is SNEGSKA (reference sequence). Written as DNA, the CDR3 is TGCAGTGCTAGAACAGCTAGCGGGGGGTATACGCAGTATTTT. Translating gives CSARTASGGYTQYF.

This clonotype was counted ten times or more. The rearrangement uses TRBV6-1 and TRBJ2-5; 7 positions match TRBD1. The CDR3 length is 14 residues. Germline V lookup: CDR1 MNHNS, CDR2 SASEGT. Trimming took 7 bases from V and 3 from J; bases not matched to a gene: 8. DNA of the CDR3: TGTGCCAGCACCACGAGGGACAGTAAAGAGACCCAGTACTTC. It is translated as CASTTRDSKETQYF.

This clonotype appeared many times. The chain joins TRBV5-1 to TRBJ2-3; 10 bases fit TRBD2. This CDR3 is 16 amino acids long. V shed 4 bases and J 2 bases; nucleotides not matched to a gene: 7. Germline-derived CDR1 and CDR2 are SGHRS and YFSETQ. CDR3 DNA: TGCGCCAGCAGCCAAAAGCGGGGGGGACCCACAGATACGCAGTATTTT. It translates to CASSQKRGGPTDTQYF.

There are many counts of this clonotype. The chain links TRBV6-1 to TRBJ2-5, with a possible D match to TRBD1 (6 bases). The germline CDR1 and CDR2 sequences are MNHNS and SASEGT. The CDR3 has 15 amino acids. The V gene lost 7 bases and the J gene lost 0 bases, with 15 bases spanning the gap. Here the CDR3 DNA reads TGTGCCAGCAATCCAAATGGACAGAACCAAGAGACCCAGTACTTC. The encoded protein is CASNPNGQNQETQYF.

This clonotype was seen repeatedly, ten times or more. This chain joins TRBV5-6 and TRBJ1-5; TRBD1 is a possible D gene (5 bases). Germline lookup yields CDR1 SGHDT and CDR2 YYEEEE. Trimming left V 0 bases short and J 5 bases short, with 18 bases between. The CDR3 extends over 17 amino acids. CDR3 in amino acids: CASSLGRFGGIYQPQHF. The CDR3 region has the DNA TGTGCCAGCAGCTTGGGAAGATTTGGGGGGATTTATCAGCCCCAGCATTTT.

Only a few counts were recorded for this clonotype. A much larger clone is a single base away; this may be a read error. The CDR3 region is CASSQDPVYEQFF. CDR3 DNA sequence: TGTGCCAGCAGCCAAGATCCTGTATACGAGCAGTTCTTC. The genes are TRBV3-1 and TRBJ2-7, with D hard to call. The DNA end lines up better with TRBJ2-1; the J call may be wrong. CDR3 size: 13 residues. Germline V lookup: CDR1 LGHDT, CDR2 YNNKEL (reference sequence).

This clonotype showed up many times. The V gene is TRBV5-1, the J gene TRBJ2-3, with 7 bases lining up with TRBD1. Germline CDR1 is SGHRS and CDR2 is YFSETQ. The CDR3 totals 15 residues. The junction had 7 bases not matched to a gene; V was cut back by 5 bases and J by 1 base. The CDR3 loop reads CASRPPGTGTDTQYF. CDR3 coding DNA: TGCGCCAGCAGACCACCAGGGACAGGCACAGATACGCAGTATTTT.

The chain couples TRBV29-1 to TRBJ2-3; D remains unclear. From germline, CDR1 is SQVTM and CDR2 ANQGSEA. This CDR3 contains 13 residues. Trimming removed 6 bases from V and 1 base from J, with 11 bases in between. The CDR3 nucleotides are TGCAGCGTATCAACGGTGGGCACAGATACGCAGTATTTT. This sequence encodes CSVSTVGTDTQYF.